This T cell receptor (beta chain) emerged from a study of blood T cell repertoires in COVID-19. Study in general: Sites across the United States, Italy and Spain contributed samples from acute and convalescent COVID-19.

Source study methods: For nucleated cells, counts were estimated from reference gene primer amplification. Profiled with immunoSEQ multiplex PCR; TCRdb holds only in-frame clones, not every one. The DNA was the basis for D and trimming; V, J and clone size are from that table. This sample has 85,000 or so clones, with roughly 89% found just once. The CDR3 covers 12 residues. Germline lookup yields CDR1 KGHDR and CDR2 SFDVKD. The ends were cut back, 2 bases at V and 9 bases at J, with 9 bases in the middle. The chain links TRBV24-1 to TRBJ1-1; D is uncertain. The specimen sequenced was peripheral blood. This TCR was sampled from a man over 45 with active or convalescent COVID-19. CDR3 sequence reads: CATSDWRQKAFF. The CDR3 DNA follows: TGTGCCACCAGTGATTGGAGGCAGAAAGCTTTCTTT.